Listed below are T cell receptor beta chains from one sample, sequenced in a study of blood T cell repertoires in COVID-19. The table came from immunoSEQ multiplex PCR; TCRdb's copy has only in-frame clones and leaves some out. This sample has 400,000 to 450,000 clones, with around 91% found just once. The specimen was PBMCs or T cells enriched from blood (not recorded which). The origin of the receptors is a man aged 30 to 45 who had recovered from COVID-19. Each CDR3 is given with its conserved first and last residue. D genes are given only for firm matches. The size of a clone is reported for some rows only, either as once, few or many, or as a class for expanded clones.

TGTGCCAGCAGCCCTAGAACAGGGAATAATTCACCCCTCCACTTT	CASSPRTGNNSPLHF	TRBJ1-6	15	.	TRBV3-1/TRBV3-2	.
TGTGCCAGCAGCTTACCGTGGACTAGCGGTGAGCAGTTCTTC	CASSLPWTSGEQFF	TRBJ2-1	14	TRBD2	TRBV7-9	.
TGTGCCAGCAGCAAACTAGCGGGTGAGCAGTTCTTC	CASSKLAGEQFF	TRBJ2-1	12	TRBD2	TRBV14	.
TGTGCCACCAGCGATATAAGGACACCCTATGGCTACACCTTC	CATSDIRTPYGYTF	TRBJ1-2	14	.	TRBV24-1	.
TGTGCCAGTAGTTCACAGGGGGGAATGTACAATGAGCAGTTCTTC	CASSSQGGMYNEQFF	TRBJ2-1	15	TRBD1	TRBV19	.
TGTGCTAGTGGTTTGGTACGGGATCGGACTGACAATTCACCCCTCCACTTT	CASGLVRDRTDNSPLHF	TRBJ1-6	17	.	TRBV12-5	.
TGTGCCAGCAGCTTAGTTTCCGGACTCACCTACGAGCAGTACTTC	CASSLVSGLTYEQYF	TRBJ2-7	15	.	TRBV11-2	.
TGCGCCAGCAGTGACTACACCGGGACTAGCGGTCATAGGAGCTCCTACAATGAGCAGTTCTTC	CASSDYTGTSGHRSSYNEQFF	TRBJ2-1	21	TRBD2	TRBV10-1	.
TGTGCCAGCAGCCTCCTCTCGAGCCAAGAGACCCAGTACTTC	CASSLLSSQETQYF	TRBJ2-5	14	.	TRBV3-1/TRBV3-2	.
TGCGCCAGCAGCTTGAGCGGGAGGCAGACAGATACGCAGTATTTT	CASSLSGRQTDTQYF	TRBJ2-3	15	TRBD2	TRBV5-1	.
TGTGCCAGCAGCCCGGGACACAACTATGGCTACACCTTC	CASSPGHNYGYTF	TRBJ1-2	13	.	TRBV11-2	.
TGCGCCAGCAGCAAGACTAGCGGGAGAGAATACGAGCAGTACTTC	CASSKTSGREYEQYF	TRBJ2-7	15	TRBD2	TRBV5-1	few
TGCGCCAGCAGGACACTAGCGGATACGCAGTATTTT	CASRTLADTQYF	TRBJ2-3	12	TRBD2	TRBV5-1	once
TGTGCCAGTAGTACCCGACTAGCGGGAGGTTCCGGTGATACGCAGTATTTT	CASSTRLAGGSGDTQYF	TRBJ2-3	17	TRBD2	TRBV19	few
TGTGCCAGCAGCCCGGATGTAGTGGGGAAAGGGGATGGAAACACCATATATTTT	CASSPDVVGKGDGNTIYF	TRBJ1-3	18	.	TRBV5-5	.
TGTGCCAGCAGCCCAATGTCCGGGACTCACTCCTACGAGCAGTACTTC	CASSPMSGTHSYEQYF	TRBJ2-7	16	.	TRBV4-2	.
TGTGCCAGCAGTTACATCCAGGGTGACACTGAAGCTTTCTTT	CASSYIQGDTEAFF	TRBJ1-1	14	.	TRBV6-5	once
TGTGCCAGCAGTTTTGAGGATTCACCCCTCCACTTT	CASSFEDSPLHF	TRBJ1-6	12	.	TRBV27	.
TGCGCCAGCAGCTTGGAGGGGACAGGGGCGGCTGAAAAACTGTTTTTT	CASSLEGTGAAEKLFF	TRBJ1-4	16	TRBD1	TRBV5-1	.
TGTGCCACCAGTCGCACGGGAGGCACCGGGGAGCTGTTTTTT	CATSRTGGTGELFF	TRBJ2-2	14	TRBD2	TRBV24-1	few
TGTGCCAGCAGCTTAGCCGGACAGGGCTACATTCAGTACTTC	CASSLAGQGYIQYF	TRBJ2-4	14	TRBD1	TRBV11-2	.
TGTGCCAGCAGACAAACACAGGGGTTAGGACTGTTTTTT	CASRQTQGLGLFF	TRBJ1-4	13	TRBD1	TRBV6-5	.
TGTGCCAGTACCCCGGACAGGTATAATGAAAAACTGTTTTTT	CASTPDRYNEKLFF	TRBJ1-4	14	TRBD1	TRBV19	.
TGCGCCAGCGCGGGACTAGCTACTAGCTCCTACGAGCAGTACTTC	CASAGLATSSYEQYF	TRBJ2-7	15	TRBD2	TRBV5-1	.